These 7 T cell receptor beta chains came from one sample sequenced in a study of T cells in localized non-small cell lung cancer. The repertoire was sequenced with immunoSEQ multiplex PCR; TCRdb's copy has only in-frame clones and lacks some. The sample has some 30,000 clones; 91% are singletons. The specimen was PBMCs, collected before any cancer treatment. The receptors here all came from a man aged 40 to 70 with stage II lung adenocarcinoma.

V gene TRBV6-5 combines with J gene TRBJ2-5; a possible D gene is TRBD1 (6 bases). Trimming pared 7 bases from V and 5 bases from J, leaving 17 bases between. Germline CDR1 reads MNHEY; CDR2 reads SVGAGI. The CDR3 has 14 amino acids. The CDR3 loop reads CASKGDRLRETQYF. The CDR3 nucleotides read TGTGCCAGCAAGGGGGATAGGCTGAGGGAGACCCAGTACTTC.

This clone is large (0.1 to 1%). The chain couples TRBV28 to TRBJ1-1, with D unclear. The CDR3 has 18 residues. CDR1 is MDHEN and CDR2 is SYDVKM in the germline V gene. The ends were cut back, 4 bases at V and 0 bases at J, with 21 bases in the middle. The DNA of the CDR3 is TGTGCCAGCAGTTCCCCTCGGACCGACCTACCCATGAACACTGAAGCTTTCTTT. This codes for CASSSPRTDLPMNTEAFF.

The chain combines TRBV27 with TRBJ2-5; D possibly uses TRBD1 or TRBD2 (5 bases each). Germline lookup yields CDR1 MNHEY and CDR2 SMNVEV (reference sequence). The CDR3 sequence is 14 residues long. Trimming removed 2 bases from V and 2 bases from J, with 9 bases in between. Here the CDR3 reads CASSLPGRQETQYF. The DNA for the CDR3 is TGTGCCAGCAGTTTACCGGGGCGACAAGAGACCCAGTACTTC.

V and J are TRBV28 and TRBJ2-1; TRBD1 matches at 7 bases. After removal of 5 bases from V and 2 bases from J, the junction contained 6 bases not matched to a gene. Germline values: CDR1 MDHEN, CDR2 SYDVKM. CDR3 length: 15 residues. The CDR3 loop is CASSHTGTAYNEQFF. CDR3 DNA: TGTGCCAGCAGTCACACCGGGACAGCCTACAATGAGCAGTTCTTC.

The J gene is TRBJ1-4, the V gene TRBV27, with D perhaps TRBD1 (5 bases). The CDR3 length is 15 residues. Germline CDR1 MNHEY, CDR2 SMNVEV (reference sequence). The V gene lost 1 base and the J gene lost 4 bases, with 10 bases spanning the gap. The DNA for the CDR3 is TGTGCCAGCAGTTTATTTCGGGGACTTAATGAAAAACTGTTTTTT. Translation gives CASSLFRGLNEKLFF.

This clone was found a few times. The rearrangement links TRBV7-6 to TRBJ2-1, with 8 nucleotides matching TRBD2. V gave up 5 bases and J gave up 0 bases; unmatched junction bases: 21. The CDR3 contains 21 residues. Germline V lookup: CDR1 SGHVS, CDR2 FNYEAQ. CDR3 DNA sequence: TGTGCCAGCAGCGGAACTTCGACTAGCGATCAGTCGCCTCGCTCCTACAATGAGCAGTTCTTC. It translates to CASSGTSTSDQSPRSYNEQFF.

The chain employs TRBV7-3 and TRBJ2-2; D unclear. The CDR3 loop spans 15 amino acids. Trimming took off 2 bases at V and 0 bases at J, with 7 bases between the two ends. Germline V gene data show CDR1 as SGHTA and CDR2 as FQGTGA. DNA of the CDR3: TGTGCCAGCAGCTTAGGACGGCCGAACACCGGGGAGCTGTTTTTT. Translating it yields CASSLGRPNTGELFF.